This passage covers 26 T cell receptor beta chains from one sample sequenced in a study of shared clonotypes between healthy human individuals. CD45RO-negative CD8 cells positively selected for CCR7 made up the naive population, which excluded terminally differentiated effector memory CD45RA+ cells. The data were produced by immunoSEQ multiplex PCR, yet TCRdb's version contains in-frame clones alone and is incomplete. The table lists millions of clones, about 94% of them singletons. Sequencing was performed on naive CD8+ T cells sorted from blood. These receptors all come from a man in his late teens or twenties in good health.

The chain combines TRBV7-6 with TRBJ2-7; D not resolved. Trimming cost V 2 bases and J 2 bases, with 16 bases left between them. The CDR3 sequence is 16 residues long. Looked up from germline, CDR1 is SGHVS and CDR2 is FNYEAQ. Written as DNA, the CDR3 is TGTGCCAGCAGCTTAACCCGCCCCGGTCCACCCTACGAGCAGTACTTC. It is translated as CASSLTRPGPPYEQYF.

The V and J genes are TRBV6-5 and TRBJ2-1; TRBD2 aligns across 7 bases. The CDR3 is 15 residues long. The germline V gene encodes CDR1 MNHEY and CDR2 SVGAGI. Trimming removed 4 bases from V and 7 bases from J; junction bases left unmatched: 10. CDR3 residues: CASSSIGGGINEQFF. The CDR3 bases are TGTGCCAGCAGTTCCATCGGGGGAGGGATTAATGAGCAGTTCTTC.

The chain links TRBV7-8 to TRBJ1-2; the D gene is possibly TRBD1 (5 bases). From germline, CDR1 is SGHVS and CDR2 FQNEAQ. This CDR3 has 12 residues. V lost 1 base and J lost 8, with 8 bases in between. The CDR3 region is CASSLGQGGYTF. CDR3 coding DNA: TGTGCCAGCAGCTTAGGCCAGGGAGGCTACACCTTC.

The V call is TRBV5-6, the J call TRBJ1-2, with no clear D. CDR3 length: 17 amino acids. Per the germline V gene, CDR1 is SGHDT and CDR2 is YYEEEE. V dropped 3 bases and J dropped 3 bases, with 21 bases sitting between them. CDR3 nucleotides: TGTGCCAGCAGCTGGGGAATAGTGGCAGCCCCAGACTATGGCTACACCTTC. This translates into CASSWGIVAAPDYGYTF.

The V call is TRBV7-2, the J call TRBJ1-2; D perhaps matches TRBD1 (6 bases). CDR1 is SGHTA, CDR2 FQGNSA, per germline. The CDR3 consists of 15 residues. Trimming left V 6 bases short and J 1 base short, with 15 bases between. CDR3 loop: CASRFGGGLNYGYTF. The DNA for the CDR3 is TGTGCCAGCAGGTTTGGCGGGGGGCTTAACTATGGCTACACCTTC.

V is TRBV7-6 and J is TRBJ2-1; no definite D call. The CDR3 spans 12 residues. V lost 5 bases and J 7 bases, leaving 9 bases between the germline ends. Per germline, CDR1 SGHVS and CDR2 FNYEAQ. This CDR3 is CASSPWMNEQFF. CDR3 nucleotides: TGTGCCAGCAGCCCCTGGATGAATGAGCAGTTCTTC.

As DNA, the CDR3 is TGTGCCAGCAGCAGGGCCCTTAGCGGGAGTACAGATACGCAGTATTTT. It is translated as CASSRALSGSTDTQYF. The V gene is TRBV7-9, the J gene TRBJ2-3, with 9 bases matching TRBD2. The CDR3 length is 16 residues. V trimming: 5 bases; J trimming: 3 bases; junction bases outside the gene matches: 9. Germline V gives CDR1 SEHNR, CDR2 FQNEAQ (reference sequence).

CDR3 bases: TGTGCCAGCAGCAGACAGTTCAGCCACGAGCAGTACTTC. Protein product: CASSRQFSHEQYF. This chain uses TRBV28 with TRBJ2-7; D may be TRBD1 (5 bases). V dropped 6 bases and J dropped 5 bases, with 14 bases sitting between them. Germline CDR1 reads MDHEN; CDR2 reads SYDVKM. The CDR3 runs 13 residues. The full variable domain, its missing parts supplied by reference TRBV28 and TRBJ2-7, is DVKVTQSSRYLVKRTGEKVFLECVQDMDHENMFWYRQDPGLGLRLIYFSYDVKMKEKGDIPEGYSVSREKKERFSLILESASTNQTSMYLCASSRQFSHEQYFGPGTRLTVT.

The rearrangement links TRBV10-2 to TRBJ2-1, with D perhaps matching TRBD1 (6 bases). Trimming took off 5 bases at V and 4 bases at J, with 9 bases between the two ends. The V gene's germline CDR1 is WSHSY and CDR2 SAAADI. The CDR3 loop spans 13 amino acids. CDR3: CASSKDRYNEQFF. For the CDR3, the DNA is TGCGCCAGCAGTAAGGACAGATACAATGAGCAGTTCTTC.

This chain links TRBV30 with TRBJ2-2; TRBD1 is a possible D gene (6 bases). This CDR3 is built from 14 residues. The V end lost 2 bases, the J end lost 1 base, and 8 bases lay between the germline ends. Per the germline V gene, CDR1 is GTSNPN and CDR2 is SVGIG (reference sequence). The CDR3 DNA is TGTGCCTGGAGTACCAGGGGGAACACCGGGGAGCTGTTTTTT. This translates into CAWSTRGNTGELFF. Drawing the rest from reference TRBV30 and TRBJ2-2, the complete variable domain is SQTIHQWPATLVQPVGSPLSLECTVEGTSNPNLYWYRQAAGRGLQLLFYSVGIGQISSEVPQNLSASRPQDRQFILSSKKLLLSDSGFYLCAWSTRGNTGELFFGEGSRLTVL.

This clone was seen a single time. This rearrangement joins TRBV9 to TRBJ2-7; TRBD2 agrees at 7 bases. Trimming removed 4 bases from V and 2 bases from J; junction bases left unmatched: 12. The length of the CDR3 is 16 residues. The germline V gene encodes CDR1 SGDLS and CDR2 YYNGEE. The CDR3 reads CASSPAGGSVPYEQYF. The CDR3 coding sequence is TGTGCCAGCAGCCCAGCAGGCGGGAGTGTCCCCTACGAGCAGTACTTC. Full variable domain (outside the CDR3, taken from reference TRBV9 and TRBJ2-7): DSGVTQTPKHLITATGQRVTLRCSPRSGDLSVYWYQQSLDQGLQFLIQYYNGEERAKGNILERFSAQQFPDLHSELNLSSLELGDSALYFCASSPAGGSVPYEQYFGPGTRLTVT.

A remark on this clone: This sample includes further DNA sequences coding for the same CDR3. This sequence joins TRBV13 and TRBJ2-2, with D possibly TRBD1 on 5 matching bases. The ends were cut back, 1 base at V and 6 bases at J, with 6 bases in the middle. CDR3 size: 13 residues. Germline CDR1 PRHDT, CDR2 FYEKMQ (reference sequence). Written as DNA, the CDR3 is TGTGCCAGCAGCTTAGCAGGGCCCGGGGAGCTGTTTTTT. Its translation: CASSLAGPGELFF.

This clone has a single count. The rearrangement uses TRBV11-2 and TRBJ2-5; tentative D call: TRBD2 (5 bases). The CDR3 has 15 amino acids. Germline CDR1 reads SGHAT; CDR2 reads FQNNGV. Trimming took 1 base from V and 5 from J, leaving 14 bases between them. In nucleotides, the CDR3 is TGTGCCAGCAGCTTAGTGTCTAGCAAGGCGGAGACCCAGTACTTC. This translates into CASSLVSSKAETQYF. Full variable domain (outside the CDR3, taken from reference TRBV11-2 and TRBJ2-5): EAGVAQSPRYKIIEKRQSVAFWCNPISGHATLYWYQQILGQGPKLLIQFQNNGVVDDSQLPKDRFSAERLKGVDSTLKIQPAKLEDSAVYLCASSLVSSKAETQYFGPGTRLLVL.

The chain carries TRBV5-1 and TRBJ2-1; 13 nucleotides agree with TRBD2. The CDR3 spans 18 residues. Germline V gene sequence: CDR1 SGHRS, CDR2 YFSETQ. Unmatched junction bases numbered 8, after V lost 3 bases and J lost 2 bases. Here the CDR3 reads CASSYTSGRAHAYNEQFF. CDR3 coding DNA: TGCGCCAGCAGCTACACTAGCGGGAGGGCACACGCCTACAATGAGCAGTTCTTC.

The rearrangement uses TRBV4-1 and TRBJ2-7, with D perhaps matching TRBD2 (6 bases). Germline V lookup: CDR1 MGHRA, CDR2 YSYEKL. This CDR3 comprises 14 residues. The V end was cut by 2 bases, the J end by 0 bases, with 8 bases between. This chain's CDR3 is CASSQKTSSYEQYF. The CDR3 DNA sequence: TGCGCCAGCAGCCAAAAGACTAGCTCCTACGAGCAGTACTTC.

The rearrangement joins TRBV5-1 to TRBJ1-1; weak D call: TRBD1 (6 bases). The length of the CDR3 is 15 residues. Trimming stripped 1 base from V and 1 base from J, with 11 bases between. Germline V lookup: CDR1 SGHRS, CDR2 YFSETQ. The CDR3 nucleotides are TGCGCCAGCAGCTTGAGCAGGGGCCAGAACACTGAAGCTTTCTTT. Its protein product is CASSLSRGQNTEAFF.

The rearrangement joins TRBV5-1 to TRBJ2-6; D may be TRBD2 (5 bases). This CDR3 comprises 19 residues. Germline lookup yields CDR1 SGHRS and CDR2 YFSETQ. Trimming pared 3 bases from V and 1 base from J, leaving 20 bases between. CDR3 sequence (DNA): TGCGCCAGCAGCTCCTCGTGGCGGGTTTGGGGTTCTGGGGCCAACGTCCTGACTTTC. It is translated as CASSSSWRVWGSGANVLTF. Complete variable domain (other parts from reference TRBV5-1 and TRBJ2-6): KAGVTQTPRYLIKTRGQQVTLSCSPISGHRSVSWYQQTPGQGLQFLFEYFSETQRNKGNFPGRFSGRQFSNSRSEMNVSTLELGDSALYLCASSSSWRVWGSGANVLTFGAGSRLTVL.

The chain combines TRBV28 with TRBJ2-7, with D perhaps TRBD1 (5 bases). CDR1 and CDR2 (germline): MDHEN, SYDVKM. This CDR3 contains 14 residues. The V end lost 6 bases, the J end lost 2 bases, and 14 bases lay between the germline ends. The CDR3 region is CASSPTALPYEQYF. In nucleotides, the CDR3 is TGTGCCAGCAGCCCGACAGCCTTACCCTACGAGCAGTACTTC.

V usage is TRBV27 and J usage is TRBJ1-2; D gene unclear. V was trimmed by 2 bases and J by 4 bases, leaving 11 bases between them. Germline-derived CDR1 and CDR2 are MNHEY and SMNVEV (reference sequence). The CDR3 extends over 14 amino acids. The CDR3 DNA is TGTGCCAGCAGTTTAGGGCAGCATTCCTATGGCTACACCTTC. This gives the protein CASSLGQHSYGYTF.

On this clone itself: Other DNA sequences in this sample translate to the same CDR3. V usage is TRBV28 and J usage is TRBJ2-6; 8 bases match TRBD1. Trimming at V came to 3 bases and at J to 2 bases, leaving 0 bases not matched to a gene. Germline CDR1 reads MDHEN; CDR2 reads SYDVKM. The CDR3 totals 15 residues. CDR3 sequence (DNA): TGTGCCAGCAGTTTCAGGGGGCCTGGGGCCAACGTCCTGACTTTC. Its translation: CASSFRGPGANVLTF.

V usage is TRBV13 and J usage is TRBJ2-5, with D perhaps TRBD1 (6 bases). The CDR3 extends over 14 amino acids. Germline lookup yields CDR1 PRHDT and CDR2 FYEKMQ (reference sequence). Trimming cost V 5 bases and J 2 bases, with 12 bases left between them. CDR3 protein: CASSLRQVQETQYF. The CDR3 bases are TGTGCCAGCAGCCTCCGACAGGTTCAAGAGACCCAGTACTTC.

This sequence joins TRBV15 and TRBJ2-7; D gene ambiguous. V shed 1 base and J shed 1 base, with 8 bases lying between them. Germline loops: CDR1 LNHNV, CDR2 YYDKDF (reference sequence). The CDR3 consists of 14 residues. The CDR3 spells CATSRVVSSYEQYF. The CDR3 DNA reads as TGTGCCACCAGCAGAGTTGTAAGTTCCTACGAGCAGTACTTC.

CDR3 in DNA: TGTGCCAGCAGCGTGGAGGGGCGCGAGGGTGAGCAGTTCTTC. Encoded protein: CASSVEGREGEQFF. The rearrangement links TRBV9 to TRBJ2-1; a possible D gene is TRBD2 (6 bases). V was cut by 2 bases and J by 9 bases, with 15 bases left in between. The CDR3 covers 14 residues. Germline loops: CDR1 SGDLS, CDR2 YYNGEE.

The chain recombines TRBV13 with TRBJ1-2; D is possibly TRBD1 (6 bases). The V gene's germline CDR1 is PRHDT and CDR2 FYEKMQ (reference sequence). CDR3 length: 13 residues. Deletions cut 4 bases from V and 4 bases from J, with 10 bases between. The CDR3 region has the DNA TGTGCCAGCAGCTCCGGGACAAGCTATGGCTACACCTTC. Translating gives CASSSGTSYGYTF.

The chain joins TRBV11-2 to TRBJ1-3; D is undetermined. CDR3 length: 19 amino acids. Germline assignment: CDR1 SGHAT and CDR2 FQNNGV. V was trimmed by 1 base and J by 0 bases, leaving 19 bases between them. The CDR3 region is CASSLGRCGGVISGNTIYF. The CDR3 DNA sequence: TGTGCCAGCAGCTTAGGTAGGTGCGGCGGAGTAATCTCTGGAAACACCATATATTTT.

The rearrangement joins TRBV2 to TRBJ1-1; maybe TRBD1 (6 bases). The V end was cut by 4 bases, the J end by 4 bases, with 10 bases between. The CDR3 covers 13 residues. CDR1 SNHLY and CDR2 FYNNEI come from the germline V gene. CDR3 nucleotide sequence: TGTGCCAGCAGTGGGGGGGCAGGCACTGAAGCTTTCTTT. Protein product: CASSGGAGTEAFF. The whole variable domain, filled in from reference TRBV2 and TRBJ1-1, reads EPEVTQTPSHQVTQMGQEVILRCVPISNHLYFYWYRQILGQKVEFLVSFYNNEISEKSEIFDDQFSVERPDGSNFTLKIRSTKLEDSAMYFCASSGGAGTEAFFGQGTRLTVV.